The 5 T cell receptor beta chains reported below all come from one sample, sequenced in a study of T cells in pancreatic ductal adenocarcinoma. Sequencing was performed with immunoSEQ multiplex PCR; in TCRdb, only in-frame clones are kept and a portion is missing. This table holds some 16,000 clones, 88% found once. The selected patients with pancreatic ductal adenocarcinoma had surgery but no neoadjuvant therapy. The sequencing sample was made of PBMCs. The receptors were sampled from a human donor with pancreatic ductal adenocarcinoma.

The genes are TRBV9 and TRBJ2-1, with 10 bases fitting TRBD2. This CDR3 comprises 15 residues. Germline V gene lookup returns CDR1 SGDLS and CDR2 YYNGEE. Germline trimming cut 4 bases from V and 7 bases from J; bases unmatched to any gene: 8. The DNA of the CDR3 is TGTGCCAGCAGCCGTGGACTAGCGGCAGATAATGAGCAGTTCTTC. It translates to CASSRGLAADNEQFF.

The chain is built from TRBV27 and TRBJ2-3; 7 bases match TRBD1. The CDR3 sequence is 15 residues long. Germline CDR1 reads MNHEY; CDR2 reads SMNVEV (reference sequence). J was trimmed by 4 bases and V by 8 bases; bases with no gene match: 12. The CDR3 is CASGTRGGAADTQYF. The CDR3 bases are TGTGCCAGCGGAACCCGAGGGGGCGCAGCAGATACGCAGTATTTT.

This chain connects TRBV21-1 to TRBJ2-6; the DNA was not compared with TRBD1, the D call given in the table. TRBV21-1 represents a pseudogene. This CDR3 comprises 17 residues. Here the CDR3 DNA reads TGTGCCAGCAGCACGGGACAGGGGGTAACTGGGGCCAACGTCCTGACTTTC. It is translated as CASSTGQGVTGANVLTF.

The CDR3 coding sequence is TGTGCCAGCAGTGAATTGGAGGACTCTGAAGCTTTCTTT. Amino acids: CASSELEDSEAFF. The rearrangement uses TRBV2 and TRBJ1-1; D gene unclear. The CDR3 spans 13 residues. Germline V gene data show CDR1 as SNHLY and CDR2 as FYNNEI. Trimming removed 2 bases from V and 6 bases from J, with 10 bases in between.

This clone was seen only once. This chain uses TRBV29-1 with TRBJ1-5; no definite D call. V was shortened by 5 bases and J by 2 bases, with 7 bases between the two germline ends. CDR3 size: 12 residues. CDR1 is SQVTM, CDR2 ANQGSEA, per germline. CDR3 in amino acids: CSVQEGNQPQHF. The DNA of the CDR3 is TGCAGCGTTCAGGAGGGCAATCAGCCCCAGCATTTT.